Listed below are T cell receptor beta chains from one sample, sequenced in a study of CD8 T cells in ankylosing spondylitis. TCRdb used MiXCR to reprocess the 5' RACE reads, holding one entry per CDR3 protein. The sample has roughly 440,000 distinct CDR3 sequences, approximately 17% seen once. Sequenced material: blood, either unsorted or a sorted T cell fraction (not recorded which). Receptors were obtained from a male donor with ankylosing spondylitis. Both conserved end residues are part of each CDR3.

v_call cdr3_aa
TRBV20-1 CSASRRDTYNEQFF
TRBV5-1 CASRQRDLTDTQYF
TRBV4-2 CASSQDVQREGYEQYF
TRBV6-5 CASSYPGDGYTF
TRBV6-1 CASSETGQGNYGYTF
TRBV6-1 CASSDVAGGYTF
TRBV11-2 CASSLEGRDTDTQYF
TRBV7-7 CASSPNWGEEQFF
TRBV20-1 CSARDQASGRVDEQFF
TRBV20-1 CSARELAGGLEQYF